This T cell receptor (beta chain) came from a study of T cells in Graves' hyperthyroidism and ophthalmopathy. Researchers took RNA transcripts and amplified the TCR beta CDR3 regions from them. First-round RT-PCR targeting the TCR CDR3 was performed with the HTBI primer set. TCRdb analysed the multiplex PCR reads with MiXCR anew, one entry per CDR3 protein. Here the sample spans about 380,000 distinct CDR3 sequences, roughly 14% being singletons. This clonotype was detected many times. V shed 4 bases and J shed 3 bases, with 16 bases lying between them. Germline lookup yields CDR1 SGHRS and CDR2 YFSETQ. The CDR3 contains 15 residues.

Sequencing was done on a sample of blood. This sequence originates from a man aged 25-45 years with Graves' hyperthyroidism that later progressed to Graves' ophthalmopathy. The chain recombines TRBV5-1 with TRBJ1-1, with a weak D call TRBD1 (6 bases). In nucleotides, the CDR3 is TGCGCCAGCAGCGAACGGGGACATAGCGACACTGAAGCTTTCTTT. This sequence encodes CASSERGHSDTEAFF.